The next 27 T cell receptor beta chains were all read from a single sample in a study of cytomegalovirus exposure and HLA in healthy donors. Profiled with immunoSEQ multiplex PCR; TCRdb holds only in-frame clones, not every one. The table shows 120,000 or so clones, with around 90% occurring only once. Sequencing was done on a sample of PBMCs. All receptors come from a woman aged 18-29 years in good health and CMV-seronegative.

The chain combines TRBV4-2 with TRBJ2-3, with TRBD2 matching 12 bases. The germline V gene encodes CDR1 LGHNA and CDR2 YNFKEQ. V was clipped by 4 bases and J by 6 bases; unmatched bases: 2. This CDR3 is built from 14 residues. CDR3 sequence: CASSRLAGEDTQYF. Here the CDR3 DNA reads TGTGCCAGCAGCCGACTAGCGGGGGAGGATACGCAGTATTTT.

In DNA form, the CDR3 reads TGTGCCAGCAGCCCAAGCGCGTACTACAATGAGCAGTTCTTC. It is translated as CASSPSAYYNEQFF. The chain carries TRBV7-3 and TRBJ2-1, with no clear D. The CDR3 runs 14 residues. Per the germline V gene, CDR1 is SGHTA and CDR2 is FQGTGA. Trimming took off 5 bases at V and 3 bases at J, with 11 bases between the two ends.

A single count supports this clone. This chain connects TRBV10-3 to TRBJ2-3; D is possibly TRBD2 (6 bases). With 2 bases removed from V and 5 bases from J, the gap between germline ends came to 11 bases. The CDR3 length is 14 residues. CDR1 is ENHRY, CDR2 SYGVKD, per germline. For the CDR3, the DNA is TGTGCCATCAGTGAGAAAGGGACTCGAGATACGCAGTATTTT. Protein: CAISEKGTRDTQYF.

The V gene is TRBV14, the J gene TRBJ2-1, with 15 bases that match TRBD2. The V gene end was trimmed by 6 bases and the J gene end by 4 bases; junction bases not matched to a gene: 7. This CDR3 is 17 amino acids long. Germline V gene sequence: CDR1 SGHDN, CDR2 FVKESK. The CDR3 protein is CASRPGLAGGLYNEQFF. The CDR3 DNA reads TGTGCCAGCAGACCGGGACTAGCGGGGGGACTGTACAATGAGCAGTTCTTC.

The CDR3 region is CASSTHRGDYGYTF. In DNA, the CDR3 is TGTGCCAGCAGTACCCACAGGGGCGACTATGGCTACACCTTC. The chain links TRBV27 to TRBJ1-2, with 7 bases lining up with TRBD1. V trimming: 5 bases; J trimming: 3 bases; junction bases outside the gene matches: 6. The CDR3 is 14 amino acids. Germline V CDR1 and CDR2: MNHEY, SMNVEV (reference sequence).

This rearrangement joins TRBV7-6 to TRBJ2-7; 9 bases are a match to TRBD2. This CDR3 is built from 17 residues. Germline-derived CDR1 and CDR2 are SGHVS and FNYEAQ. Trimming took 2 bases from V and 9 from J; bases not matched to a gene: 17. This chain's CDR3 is CASSLRQASGAYAGQYF. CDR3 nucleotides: TGTGCCAGCAGCTTACGACAGGCTAGCGGGGCCTACGCTGGGCAGTACTTC.

CDR3 bases: TGTGCCTGGAGTCGGCTAGCGGGGGTCTCAGGGGAGCTGTTTTTT. Translation gives CAWSRLAGVSGELFF. This sequence joins TRBV30 and TRBJ2-2; 10 bases map to TRBD2. This CDR3 contains 15 residues. V gave up 2 bases and J gave up 8 bases; unmatched junction bases: 8. The germline V gene has CDR1 GTSNPN and CDR2 SVGIG (reference sequence). Based on the CDR3 plus reference TRBV30 and TRBJ2-2, the full variable domain is SQTIHQWPATLVQPVGSPLSLECTVEGTSNPNLYWYRQAAGRGLQLLFYSVGIGQISSEVPQNLSASRPQDRQFILSSKKLLLSDSGFYLCAWSRLAGVSGELFFGEGSRLTVL.

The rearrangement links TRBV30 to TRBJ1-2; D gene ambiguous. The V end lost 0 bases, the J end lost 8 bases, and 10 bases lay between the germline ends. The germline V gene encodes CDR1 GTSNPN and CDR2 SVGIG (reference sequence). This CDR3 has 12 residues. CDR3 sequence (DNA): TGTGCCTGGAGTGTATTTACCGGGGGCTACACCTTC. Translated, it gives CAWSVFTGGYTF.

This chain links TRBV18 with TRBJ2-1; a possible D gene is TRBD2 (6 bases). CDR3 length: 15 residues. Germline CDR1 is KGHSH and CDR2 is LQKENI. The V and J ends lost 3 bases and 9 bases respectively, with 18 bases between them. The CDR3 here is CASSPELAIISEQFF. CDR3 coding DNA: TGTGCCAGCTCACCCGAACTAGCCATTATAAGTGAGCAGTTCTTC.

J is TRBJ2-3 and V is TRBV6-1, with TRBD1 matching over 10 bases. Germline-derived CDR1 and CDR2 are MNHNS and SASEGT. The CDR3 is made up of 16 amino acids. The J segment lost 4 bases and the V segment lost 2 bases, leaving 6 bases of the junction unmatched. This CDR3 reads CASSELRGTGADTQYF. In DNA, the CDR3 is TGTGCCAGCAGTGAACTCCGCGGGACAGGGGCAGATACGCAGTATTTT.

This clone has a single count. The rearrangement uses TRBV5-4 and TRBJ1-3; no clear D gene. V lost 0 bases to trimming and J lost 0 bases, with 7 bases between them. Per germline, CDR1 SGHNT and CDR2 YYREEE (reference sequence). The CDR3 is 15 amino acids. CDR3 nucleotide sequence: TGTGCCAGCAGCTTGGGTGGGCGCTCTGGAAACACCATATATTTT. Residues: CASSLGGRSGNTIYF. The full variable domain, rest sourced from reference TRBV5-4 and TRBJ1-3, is ETGVTQSPTHLIKTRGQQVTLRCSSQSGHNTVSWYQQALGQGPQFIFQYYREEENGRGNFPPRFSGLQFPNYSSELNVNALELDDSALYLCASSLGGRSGNTIYFGEGSWLTVV.

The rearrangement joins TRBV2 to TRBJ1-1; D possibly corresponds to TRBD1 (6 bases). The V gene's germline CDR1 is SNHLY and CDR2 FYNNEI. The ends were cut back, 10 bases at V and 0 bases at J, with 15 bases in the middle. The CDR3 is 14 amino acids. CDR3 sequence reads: CATQQTGLNTEAFF. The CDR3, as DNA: TGTGCCACACAACAGACAGGACTGAACACTGAAGCTTTCTTT.

CDR3 nucleotides: TGTGCCACCAGCAGAGCTGCCGGCGAGGGCAGGGGGAACGAGCAGTACTTC. It is translated as CATSRAAGEGRGNEQYF. The chain has TRBV15 and TRBJ2-7; 7 positions agree with TRBD1. This CDR3 contains 17 residues. V gave up 1 base and J gave up 5 bases; unmatched junction bases: 14. Germline V gene sequence: CDR1 LNHNV, CDR2 YYDKDF (reference sequence).

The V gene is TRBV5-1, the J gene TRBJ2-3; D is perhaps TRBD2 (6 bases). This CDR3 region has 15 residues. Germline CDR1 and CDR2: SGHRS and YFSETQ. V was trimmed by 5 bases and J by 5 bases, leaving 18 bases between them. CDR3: CASRRGDGRGDTQYF. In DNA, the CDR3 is TGCGCCAGCAGGCGCGGGGACGGTAGGGGAGATACGCAGTATTTT.

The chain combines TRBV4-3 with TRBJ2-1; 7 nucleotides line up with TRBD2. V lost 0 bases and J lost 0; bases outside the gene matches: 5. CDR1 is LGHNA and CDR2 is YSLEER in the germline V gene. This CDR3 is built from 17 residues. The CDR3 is CASSQERRTSSYNEQFF. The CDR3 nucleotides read TGCGCCAGCAGCCAAGAACGTCGGACTAGCTCCTACAATGAGCAGTTCTTC.

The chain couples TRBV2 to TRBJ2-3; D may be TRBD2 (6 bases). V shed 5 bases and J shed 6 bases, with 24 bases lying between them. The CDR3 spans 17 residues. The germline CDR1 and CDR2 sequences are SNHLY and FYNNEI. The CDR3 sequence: CASSYHPGTSGFDTQYF. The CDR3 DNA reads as TGTGCCAGCAGTTATCACCCAGGGACTTCAGGGTTCGATACGCAGTATTTT.

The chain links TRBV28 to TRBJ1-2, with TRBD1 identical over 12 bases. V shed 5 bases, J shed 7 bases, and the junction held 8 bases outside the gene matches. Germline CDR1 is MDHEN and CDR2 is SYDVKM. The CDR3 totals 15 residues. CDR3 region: CASSGPGQGAGGYTF. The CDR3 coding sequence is TGTGCCAGCAGTGGTCCGGGACAGGGGGCCGGTGGCTACACCTTC.

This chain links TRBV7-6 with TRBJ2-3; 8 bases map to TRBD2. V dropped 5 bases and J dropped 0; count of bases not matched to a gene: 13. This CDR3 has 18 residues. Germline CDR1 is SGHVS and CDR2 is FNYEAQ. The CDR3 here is CASSPNRGGRTSTDTQYF. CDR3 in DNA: TGTGCCAGCAGCCCTAATCGGGGCGGGAGGACTAGCACAGATACGCAGTATTTT.

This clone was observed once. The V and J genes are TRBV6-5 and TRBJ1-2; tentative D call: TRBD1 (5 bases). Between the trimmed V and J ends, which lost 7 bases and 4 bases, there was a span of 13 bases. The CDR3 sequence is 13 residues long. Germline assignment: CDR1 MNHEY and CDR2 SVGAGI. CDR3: CASTSTAGYGYTF. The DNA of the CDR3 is TGTGCCAGCACCTCGACAGCCGGCTATGGCTACACCTTC.

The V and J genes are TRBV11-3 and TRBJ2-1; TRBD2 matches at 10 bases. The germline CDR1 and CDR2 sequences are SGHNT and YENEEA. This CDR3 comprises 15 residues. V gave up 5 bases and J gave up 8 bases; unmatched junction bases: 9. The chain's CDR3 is CASSPLLAGVYEQFF. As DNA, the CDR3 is TGTGCCAGCAGCCCCCTCCTAGCGGGAGTATATGAGCAGTTCTTC. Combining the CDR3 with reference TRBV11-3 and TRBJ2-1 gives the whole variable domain EAGVVQSPRYKIIEKKQPVAFWCNPISGHNTLYWYLQNLGQGPELLIRYENEEAVDDSQLPKDRFSAERLKGVDSTLKIQPAELGDSAVYLCASSPLLAGVYEQFFGPGTRLTVL.

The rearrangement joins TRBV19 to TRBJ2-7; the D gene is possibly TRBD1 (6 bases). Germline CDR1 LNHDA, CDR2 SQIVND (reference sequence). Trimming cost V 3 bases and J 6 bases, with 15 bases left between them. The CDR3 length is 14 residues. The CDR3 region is CASSIGPGAGEQYF. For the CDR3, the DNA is TGTGCCAGTAGTATCGGTCCAGGGGCAGGCGAGCAGTACTTC.

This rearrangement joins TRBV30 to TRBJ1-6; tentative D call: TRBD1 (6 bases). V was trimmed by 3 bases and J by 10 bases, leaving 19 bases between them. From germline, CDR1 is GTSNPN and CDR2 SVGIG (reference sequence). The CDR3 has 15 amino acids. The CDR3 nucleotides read TGTGCCTGGAGCCTCGGACAGAGAGTGGGATCACCCCTCCACTTT. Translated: CAWSLGQRVGSPLHF.

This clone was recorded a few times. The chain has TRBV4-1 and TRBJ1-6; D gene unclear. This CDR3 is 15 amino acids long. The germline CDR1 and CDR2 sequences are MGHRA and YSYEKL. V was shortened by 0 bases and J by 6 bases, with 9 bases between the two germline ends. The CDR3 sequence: CASSQDLQPNSPLHF. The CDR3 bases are TGCGCCAGCAGCCAAGATCTACAGCCTAATTCACCCCTCCACTTT.

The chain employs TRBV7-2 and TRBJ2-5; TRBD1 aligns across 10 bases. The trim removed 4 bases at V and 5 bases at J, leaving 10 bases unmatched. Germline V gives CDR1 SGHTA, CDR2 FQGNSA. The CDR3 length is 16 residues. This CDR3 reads CASSSGTGVFLETQYF. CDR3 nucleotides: TGTGCCAGCAGCTCCGGGACAGGGGTTTTTTTGGAGACCCAGTACTTC.

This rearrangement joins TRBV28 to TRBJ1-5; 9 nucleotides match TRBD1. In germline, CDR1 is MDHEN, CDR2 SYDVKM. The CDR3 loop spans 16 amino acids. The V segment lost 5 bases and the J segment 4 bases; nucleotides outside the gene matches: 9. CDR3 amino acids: CASSEPGQGGNQPQHF. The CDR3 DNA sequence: TGTGCCAGCAGTGAACCGGGACAGGGTGGAAATCAGCCCCAGCATTTT.

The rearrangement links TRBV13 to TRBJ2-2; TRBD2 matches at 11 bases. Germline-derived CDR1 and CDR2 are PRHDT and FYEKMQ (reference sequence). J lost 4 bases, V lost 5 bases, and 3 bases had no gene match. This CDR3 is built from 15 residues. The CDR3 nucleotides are TGTGCCAGCAGCGGGACTAGCGGACGCACCGGGGAGCTGTTTTTT. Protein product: CASSGTSGRTGELFF.

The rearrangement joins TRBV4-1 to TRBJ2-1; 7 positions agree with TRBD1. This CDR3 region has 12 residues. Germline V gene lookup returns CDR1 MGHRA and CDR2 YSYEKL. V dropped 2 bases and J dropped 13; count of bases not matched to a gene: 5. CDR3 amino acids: CASSQSDRVQFF. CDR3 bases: TGCGCCAGCAGCCAAAGCGACAGGGTCCAGTTCTTC.